This entry lists 23 T cell receptor beta chains sequenced from one sample in a study of T cells in Graves' hyperthyroidism and ophthalmopathy. Amplification targeted TCR beta CDR3 regions from RNA transcripts. First-round RT-PCR of the TCR CDR3 relied on the HTBI primer set. Each CDR3 protein is one row after TCRdb ran MiXCR on the multiplex PCR reads. This sample carries around 380,000 distinct CDR3 sequences, about 14% of them seen once, and the ten largest clones take less than 25%. The sequenced sample was blood. The receptors here all came from a man in his thirties or forties with Graves' hyperthyroidism that later progressed to Graves' ophthalmopathy.

This chain uses TRBV6-1 with TRBJ1-1; 9 bases are a match to TRBD1. V gave up 6 bases and J gave up 6 bases; unmatched junction bases: 5. Per the germline V gene, CDR1 is MNHNS and CDR2 is SASEGT. This CDR3 is 13 amino acids long. CDR3 DNA sequence: TGTGCCAGCAGCCCGGACAGGGGCCCTGAAGCTTTCTTT. It is translated as CASSPDRGPEAFF.

Many counts were recorded for this clonotype. In DNA form, the CDR3 reads TGTGCCAGCAGGGCACTGGGACAGTGGAATCAGCCCCAGCATTTT. Protein sequence: CASRALGQWNQPQHF. The chain couples TRBV6-1 to TRBJ1-5; 7 nucleotides agree with TRBD1. Germline loops: CDR1 MNHNS, CDR2 SASEGT. J gave up 4 bases and V 6 bases, and 9 bases lay outside the gene matches. This CDR3 spans 15 amino acids.

This clonotype was counted ten times or more. The genes are TRBV11-3 and TRBJ2-5; 10 bases map to TRBD1. Germline V gives CDR1 SGHNT, CDR2 YENEEA. Trimming took 2 bases from V and 5 from J; bases not matched to a gene: 11. The CDR3 is 17 amino acids. CDR3 residues: CASSLRTGGEIFETQYF. CDR3 coding DNA: TGTGCCAGCAGCTTAAGGACAGGGGGAGAAATTTTTGAGACCCAGTACTTC.

The rearrangement uses TRBV28 and TRBJ1-4, with D hard to call. The ends were cut back, 5 bases at V and 9 bases at J, with 16 bases in the middle. Germline V gene data show CDR1 as MDHEN and CDR2 as SYDVKM. The CDR3 is made up of 14 amino acids. This CDR3 reads CASSLQTEVKKLFF. CDR3 in DNA: TGTGCCAGCAGTCTACAGACCGAGGTGAAAAAACTGTTTTTT.

This clonotype was detected ten times or more. V and J are TRBV7-9 and TRBJ2-7; D is unclear. The CDR3 loop spans 14 amino acids. Looked up from germline, CDR1 is SEHNR and CDR2 is FQNEAQ (reference sequence). Deletions cut 1 base from V and 6 bases from J, with 13 bases between. Here the CDR3 DNA reads TGTGCCAGCAGCTTAGGCCGGATGGCCTTCGAGCAGTACTTC. It encodes CASSLGRMAFEQYF.

This clonotype was observed a handful of times. The CDR3, as DNA: TGTGCCAGCAGTTTGACGCCTCTCGGGGTCTACGAGCAGTACTTC. Translation gives CASSLTPLGVYEQYF. The chain is built from TRBV27 and TRBJ2-7, with TRBD2 as a possible D gene (5 bases). CDR1 and CDR2 (germline): MNHEY, SMNVEV (reference sequence). Between the trimmed V and J ends, which lost 3 bases and 3 bases, there was a span of 15 bases. CDR3 size: 15 residues.

In its sample, this clonotype was seen many times. The chain has TRBV11-2 and TRBJ2-5; 8 nucleotides line up with TRBD2. CDR3 length: 20 amino acids. Losses at the gene ends were 4 bases for V and 0 bases for J; bases not matched to a gene: 19. The V gene's germline CDR1 is SGHAT and CDR2 FQNNGV. The CDR3 reads CASSYRAPRLLAGDQETQYF. The CDR3 region has the DNA TGTGCCAGCAGCTATAGGGCCCCACGGTTGCTAGCGGGCGACCAAGAGACCCAGTACTTC.

This clonotype was counted a few times. V and J are TRBV4-1 and TRBJ1-2; weak D call: TRBD1 (6 bases). In germline, CDR1 is MGHRA, CDR2 YSYEKL. The CDR3 covers 17 residues. V lost 0 bases, J lost 3 bases, and 17 bases lay in between. The CDR3 loop is CASSQEWGTGSYYGYTF. In DNA form, the CDR3 reads TGCGCCAGCAGCCAAGAATGGGGAACAGGGAGTTACTATGGCTACACCTTC.

In this sample, this clonotype turned up many times. The chain is built from TRBV6-2 or TRBV6-3 and TRBJ1-2, with 8 bases lining up with TRBD1. Germline CDR1 is MNHEY and CDR2 is SVGEGT. CDR3 length: 15 amino acids. V lost 7 bases, J lost 5 bases, and 12 bases stayed unmatched. CDR3 sequence: CASTPSGGRVYGYTF. In DNA, the CDR3 is TGTGCCAGCACCCCATCAGGGGGCAGAGTATATGGCTACACCTTC.

In the case of this clonotype: This may arise from a read error, as a much more abundant clone is one base away. The chain is built from TRBV7-2 and TRBJ2-5; D might be TRBD2 (6 bases). Germline lookup yields CDR1 SGHTA and CDR2 FQGNSA. The CDR3 length is 12 residues. The CDR3: CASSTTGGTQHF. The DNA for the CDR3 is TGTGCCAGCAGCACAACCGGCGGGACCCAGCACTTC.

This clonotype came up a few times. This sequence joins TRBV5-1 and TRBJ1-4, with 8 bases lining up with TRBD1. CDR1 and CDR2 (germline): SGHRS, YFSETQ. Unmatched junction bases numbered 2, after V lost 4 bases and J lost 3 bases. The CDR3 has 14 residues. CDR3 region: CASSLDRANEKLFF. The CDR3 nucleotides are TGCGCCAGCAGCCTGGACAGGGCTAATGAAAAACTGTTTTTT. Together with reference TRBV5-1 and TRBJ1-4, the CDR3 gives the full variable domain: KAGVTQTPRYLIKTRGQQVTLSCSPISGHRSVSWYQQTPGQGLQFLFEYFSETQRNKGNFPGRFSGRQFSNSRSEMNVSTLELGDSALYLCASSLDRANEKLFFGSGTQLSVL.

The rearrangement links TRBV20-1 to TRBJ2-5; TRBD2 might be the D (7 bases). Trimming left V 0 bases short and J 6 bases short, with 23 bases between. The CDR3 covers 17 residues. Per germline, CDR1 DFQATT and CDR2 SNEGSKA (reference sequence). Written as DNA, the CDR3 is TGCAGTGCTAGAGATTGGGGGGGGGGGGGGGGCGGGAAGACCCAGTACTTC. Translation: CSARDWGGGGGGKTQYF.

To note about this clonotype: One junction end disagrees with the germline gene, perhaps due to a read error. V is TRBV6-1 and J is TRBJ2-3; a weak D match, TRBD2 (6 bases). There are 17 residues in the CDR3. Per germline, CDR1 MNHNS and CDR2 SASEGT. In nucleotides, the CDR3 is TGTGCCAGCAGTCCCCTGGGCGATTTGGGACTCACAGGTACGCAGTATTTT. Its protein is CASSPLGDLGLTGTQYF.

The rearrangement uses TRBV29-1 and TRBJ2-1; D is ambiguous. The CDR3 runs 14 residues. V was cut by 7 bases and J by 0 bases, with 13 bases left in between. From germline, CDR1 is SQVTM and CDR2 ANQGSEA. CDR3 nucleotides: TGCAGCGGCCCGGCGGAAAGCTCCTACAATGAGCAGTTCTTC. Amino acid sequence: CSGPAESSYNEQFF.

The chain is built from TRBV5-1 and TRBJ2-3; 7 bases agree with TRBD2. V gave up 4 bases and J gave up 4 bases; unmatched junction bases: 9. The CDR3 totals 15 residues. Germline CDR1 is SGHRS and CDR2 is YFSETQ. The CDR3 protein is CASSQAGGCADTQYF. The DNA of the CDR3 is TGCGCCAGCAGCCAGGCCGGGGGGTGCGCAGATACGCAGTATTTT.

The chain recombines TRBV5-1 with TRBJ2-5; 8 bases fit TRBD1. This CDR3 has 15 residues. The germline CDR1 and CDR2 sequences are SGHRS and YFSETQ. J gave up 4 bases and V 1 base, and 6 bases lay outside the gene matches. The CDR3 DNA follows: TGCGCCAGCAGCTTGACCAAAGGACAGGGAGAGACCCAGTACTTC. Translated, it gives CASSLTKGQGETQYF.

This clonotype appeared many times. The chain has TRBV7-7 and TRBJ2-1; D remains ambiguous. Per germline, CDR1 SSHAT and CDR2 FNYEAQ (reference sequence). V was pared by 5 bases and J by 5 bases, with 10 bases between. CDR3 size: 13 residues. The CDR3 protein is CASSPRINNEQFF. The CDR3 DNA follows: TGTGCCAGCAGCCCCCGGATCAACAATGAGCAGTTCTTC.

In its sample, this clonotype was seen a few times. The rearrangement links TRBV4-1 to TRBJ2-3, with D perhaps TRBD2 (7 bases). Germline V gives CDR1 MGHRA, CDR2 YSYEKL. V was trimmed by 0 bases and J by 1 base, leaving 14 bases between them. This CDR3 has 17 residues. Written as DNA, the CDR3 is TGCGCCAGCAGCCAAGAGGGGGGGGGGCCCGGCACAGATACGCAGTATTTT. Translated: CASSQEGGGPGTDTQYF.

This sequence joins TRBV28 and TRBJ1-6; 9 bases are shared with TRBD1. This CDR3 has 14 amino acids. The V and J ends lost 3 bases and 12 bases, in that order; junction bases with no gene match: 6. The germline CDR1 and CDR2 sequences are MDHEN and SYDVKM. The CDR3: CASSLTGTGQPLHF. Here the CDR3 DNA reads TGTGCCAGCAGTTTGACCGGGACAGGGCAACCCCTCCACTTT. Full variable domain (rest looked up from reference TRBV28 and TRBJ1-6): DVKVTQSSRYLVKRTGEKVFLECVQDMDHENMFWYRQDPGLGLRLIYFSYDVKMKEKGDIPEGYSVSREKKERFSLILESASTNQTSMYLCASSLTGTGQPLHFGNGTRLTVT.

This clonotype occurred many times. The rearrangement uses TRBV12-3 or TRBV12-4 and TRBJ1-6; 9 bases map to TRBD1. The trim removed 6 bases at V and 8 bases at J, leaving 8 bases unmatched. CDR3 length: 15 amino acids. This chain's CDR3 is CASSPGQGPDSPLHF. CDR3 nucleotide sequence: TGTGCCAGCAGCCCGGGACAGGGTCCGGATTCACCCCTCCACTTT.

This clonotype was detected ten times or more. This chain joins TRBV12-3 or TRBV12-4 and TRBJ2-7; the D gene is possibly TRBD1 (6 bases). V shed 9 bases and J shed 2 bases, with 14 bases lying between them. The CDR3 spans 13 residues. The CDR3: CASSQGSPYEQYF. CDR3 bases: TGTGCCAGTTCTCAGGGGTCCCCCTACGAGCAGTACTTC.

The rearrangement links TRBV5-6 to TRBJ1-4; no reliable D call. CDR3 length equals 14 residues. In germline, CDR1 is SGHDT, CDR2 YYEEEE. The ends were cut back, 4 bases at V and 6 bases at J, with 13 bases in the middle. The CDR3 region has the DNA TGTGCCAGCAGCCCCGGGAGGGTGGATGAAAAACTGTTTTTT. Translated: CASSPGRVDEKLFF.

This clonotype was counted many times. The chain couples TRBV28 to TRBJ1-1; 8 nucleotides align to TRBD1. Germline trimming cut 4 bases from V and 3 bases from J; bases unmatched to any gene: 4. The CDR3 sequence is 14 residues long. Per germline, CDR1 MDHEN and CDR2 SYDVKM. CDR3 loop: CASSWTGIDTEAFF. The DNA for the CDR3 is TGTGCCAGCAGTTGGACAGGGATCGACACTGAAGCTTTCTTT.